What follows describes a single T cell receptor (beta chain). This sample is drawn from a study of TIL therapy for anti-PD-1-resistant metastatic lung cancer. In the study overall: Tumors carried a median roughly 1.5 non-synonymous mutations per megabase.

This was the immunoSEQ v3 assay. The repertoire was sequenced with immunoSEQ multiplex PCR; TCRdb's copy has only in-frame clones and lacks some. The table shows fewer than 40,000 clones, with about 70% occurring only once. Noted time point: pre-treatment sample, taken before nivolumab and TIL therapy. The source of this sequence is a woman aged 25-80 years with non-small cell lung cancer. The material was blood, obtained at baseline.

The CDR3 sequence: CASSIPMGYHEKETQYF. CDR3 coding DNA: TGTGCCAGCAGCATACCCATGGGGTATCACGAGAAAGAGACCCAGTACTTC. The chain uses TRBV21-1 and TRBJ2-5. TRBV21-1 is listed as a pseudogene. The CDR3 contains 17 residues.